This T cell receptor (beta chain) appears in the sequencing data of a study of T cells in tuberculosis. Some clones are missing from TCRdb's copy, which holds only in-frame ones; the method was immunoSEQ multiplex PCR. The sample shows 5,000 to 5,500 clones, over 95% of them seen only once. Stated time point: new active TB diagnosis, blood taken before or within 7 days of starting treatment. Unsorted cryopreserved PBMC were sequenced, averaging approximately 100,000 T cells per clinical donor. Germline lookup yields CDR1 SEHNR and CDR2 FQNEAQ (reference sequence). J lost 8 bases, V lost 3 bases, and 7 bases had no gene match. CDR3 size: 14 residues.

The specimen was PBMCs, collected at tuberculosis diagnosis. This rearrangement joins TRBV7-9 to TRBJ2-1; TRBD2 aligns across 7 bases. This sequence originates from an adult with tuberculosis. CDR3 amino acids: CASSFRGLADEQFF. DNA of the CDR3: TGTGCCAGCAGCTTTCGTGGGCTAGCGGATGAGCAGTTCTTC.